This TCR beta chain was sequenced during a study of cytomegalovirus exposure and HLA in healthy donors (dated by TCRdb to the late 2010s). Regarding the study in general: According to a later analysis, one platform produced both the roughly 110 validation repertoires and the 550 to 800 repertoires of the first cohort. The study aimed to test whether signatures of past pathogen exposure could be identified by cataloging public T cell receptors. In addition to the first cohort of approximately 670 subjects, a separate validation cohort of 100 to 150 different subjects was used. The study combined high-throughput TCR immunosequencing, statistical association of individual TCRs with disease status, and machine learning to predict cytomegalovirus infection status. General findings and caveats noted by the study authors: The classifier was reported to diagnose cytomegalovirus status with high specificity and sensitivity in both the original and validation cohorts. Most TCR sequences were seen in very few donors, while some public TCRs were found in many individuals. Of the cluster scores, around 95% were above 0 in a later analysis, which found that TCRs clustered in the first cohort also tended to co-occur in the 120 or so validation repertoires. The authors suggested that the approach could potentially be extended to other disease states and immunological phenotypes. A later analysis had no HLA typing for the validation cohort, so co-occurrence there was scored across all 130 or so repertoires. Three of the identified cytomegalovirus-associated TCR beta chains were confirmed in vitro to be specific for cytomegalovirus antigens. The study listed around 160 TCR beta chains as associated with cytomegalovirus.

The germline V gene specifies SGHAT as CDR1 and FQNNGV as CDR2. The CDR3 spans 15 residues, from the cysteine through the phenylalanine. Kept here is only the CDR3 DNA, which spans 45 bases and is read in frame from base 1. Trimming removed 4 bases from V and 7 bases from J, leaving 14 bases between the germline ends. This clone was found a few times. Which antigen it targets is not known. The record has no base qualities; no much larger clone is one base away. Libraries were constructed by the immunoSEQ multiplex PCR assay. On the study's bioinformatics: A statistical classification framework was built for diagnosing cytomegalovirus status from the catalog of TCR beta chain sequences. TCRdb's version of the immuneACCESS table is confined to in-frame rearrangements and falls short of the full clone set. An unresolved V gene accounts for under half of the shortfall where checked; the remainder is of unknown origin. The V and J calls and the clone size are those of that table, but D and trimming were determined from the DNA. For this sample there are 250,000 to 300,000 clones; about 86% appear just once. Approximately 1% of the sample is held by the ten biggest clonotypes.

Donors formed part of the validation cohort, which comprised 120 subjects and was distinct from the first cohort of under 750 subjects. The chain is made from TRBV11-2 and TRBJ1-6, with no reliable assignment of the D segment. The origin of this receptor is a young woman in good health and CMV-seronegative. The specimen was PBMCs. The CDR3 has the sequence CASSSDRAANSPLHF. The DNA sequence is TGTGCCAGCAGCTCCGACCGAGCGGCAAATTCACCCCTCCACTTT.